This T cell receptor beta chain was sequenced for a study of T cell repertoires in cytomegalovirus infection. Study-level information: Public TCR beta signatures provided an indication of both CMV infection and a matching HLA type. Study-level results: Carriers of CMV and the relevant HLA type were discriminated by public TCR beta frequency. CMV-specific HLA-C-restricted TCR beta clonotypes dominated the ex vivo response.

TCRdb independently ran MiXCR on the reads; one entry per CDR3 protein. This table has some 68,000 distinct CDR3 sequences, around 21% appearing once. On this clonotype itself: Antigen specificity is unknown.

Sequencing used PBMCs, sequenced either directly or after in vitro stimulation (not recorded which). The source of this sequence is a human donor in good health (CMV status not recorded). Some clones in this sample may be carry-over from other donors' samples.

CDR3 DNA sequence: TGTGCCAGCCGTGACAGGGGACTGGGAGATACGCAGTATTTT. It yields the protein CASRDRGLGDTQYF. The chain carries TRBV19 and TRBJ2-3; 8 bases are shared with TRBD1. V gave up 9 bases and J gave up 5 bases; unmatched junction bases: 10. Germline V lookup: CDR1 LNHDA, CDR2 SQIVND (reference sequence). The CDR3 length is 14 residues. The variable domain in full, completed from reference TRBV19 and TRBJ2-3, reads DGGITQSPKYLFRKEGQNVTLSCEQNLNHDAMYWYRQDPGQGLRLIYYSQIVNDFQKGDIAEGYSVSREKKESFPLTVTSAQKNPTAFYLCASRDRGLGDTQYFGPGTRLTVL.